Listed here is a single TCR beta chain. The target antigen is unknown. Sequencing used immunoSEQ multiplex PCR; TCRdb keeps in-frame clones, though not all of them. This sample yields about 180,000 clones, of which around 90% are seen a single time; roughly 27% belongs to the top ten. This sample was included in a study of T cell responses to AZD1222 COVID-19 vaccine. Study conclusions and caveats: Without day 14 samples, only post-peak T cell repertoires were studied. The donors showed a predominance of white British ancestry and of females, with possible underestimation of clonal diversity. CD4 TCRs linked to vaccination spanned spike, dominating at 160-218 and 743-854. Nearly half of unique spike-specific TCRs reportedly avoided B.1.351 and B.1.1.7 mutated regions.

The length of the CDR3 is 13 residues. Germline V gene sequence: CDR1 KGHDR, CDR2 SFDVKD. V dropped 7 bases and J dropped 5; count of bases not matched to a gene: 5. The receptor was derived from an adult who received the AZD1222 COVID-19 vaccine. This specimen was peripheral blood, taken 28 days after the second AZD1222 dose. This chain uses TRBV24-1 with TRBJ2-5, with TRBD2 matching over 8 bases. CDR3 sequence: CATRGSGSETQYF. The CDR3 DNA sequence: TGTGCCACCAGGGGGAGCGGGAGCGAGACCCAGTACTTC.